Following are 16 T cell receptor beta chains from one sample sequenced in a study of blood T cells in healthy people across ages. A second PCR of roughly 7 to 11 cycles used a sample-barcoded 5' primer and a J-beta primer mix. TCRdb recomputed calls from the 5' RACE reads with MiXCR, one row per CDR3 protein. The sample consists of about 970,000 distinct CDR3 sequences, just over 50% of them appearing once. Sequenced: blood. The receptors come from a woman aged 55 to 70 in good health.

This chain connects TRBV11-2 to TRBJ2-5; D call uncertain. Trimming shortened V by 2 bases and J by 8 bases, and 12 bases separated the two germline ends. Germline V gene lookup returns CDR1 SGHAT and CDR2 FQNNGV. The CDR3 is 13 residues long. The CDR3 nucleotides are TGTGCCAGCAGCTTAAAAGGCGGTGGAACCCAGTACTTC. Protein: CASSLKGGGTQYF.

The J gene is TRBJ2-3, the V gene TRBV20-1; 9 bases are a match to TRBD1. V dropped 3 bases and J dropped 4; count of bases not matched to a gene: 5. Germline V gives CDR1 DFQATT, CDR2 SNEGSKA (reference sequence). The CDR3 runs to 14 residues. CDR3 sequence: CSASPGQGADTQYF. Written as DNA, the CDR3 is TGCAGTGCTAGCCCGGGACAGGGAGCAGATACGCAGTATTTT.

V usage is TRBV11-2 and J usage is TRBJ2-5; 7 nucleotides align to TRBD2. With V trimmed by 5 bases and J by 11 bases, 11 bases remained unmatched. The germline CDR1 and CDR2 sequences are SGHAT and FQNNGV. The CDR3 covers 13 residues. The CDR3, as DNA: TGTGCCAGCAGCCGGGACTACCTAAATGAGCAGTACTTC. Its translation: CASSRDYLNEQYF.

V usage is TRBV7-2 and J usage is TRBJ2-7; TRBD2 aligns across 7 bases. This CDR3 region has 14 residues. Germline CDR1 and CDR2: SGHTA and FQGNSA. With V trimmed by 4 bases and J by 2 bases, 5 bases remained unmatched. The CDR3 is CASSWGLTAYEQYF. In DNA form, the CDR3 reads TGTGCCAGCAGCTGGGGACTAACCGCCTACGAGCAGTACTTC.

The chain couples TRBV27 to TRBJ2-7; D possibly corresponds to TRBD1 (6 bases). The CDR3 extends over 15 amino acids. Germline V gene data show CDR1 as MNHEY and CDR2 as SMNVEV (reference sequence). V was trimmed by 5 bases and J by 0 bases, leaving 14 bases between them. CDR3 loop: CASSARPGHSYEQYF. DNA for the CDR3: TGTGCCAGCAGTGCCCGACCGGGACACTCCTACGAGCAGTACTTC.

In its sample, this clonotype was seen a few times. J is TRBJ2-7 and V is TRBV20-1, with TRBD2 matching 7 bases. The V gene's germline CDR1 is DFQATT and CDR2 SNEGSKA (reference sequence). V lost 6 bases, J lost 2 bases, and 7 bases stayed unmatched. The CDR3 runs to 13 residues. The CDR3, as DNA: TGCAGTGCCACCCACGGGGGGACCTACGAGCAGTACTTC. Amino acid sequence: CSATHGGTYEQYF.

This clonotype came up once. The chain links TRBV14 to TRBJ1-2; D gene unclear. V lost 1 base, J lost 3 bases, and 6 bases lay in between. Germline assignment: CDR1 SGHDN and CDR2 FVKESK. The CDR3 is 13 amino acids. The DNA for the CDR3 is TGTGCCAGCAGCCAAGTGGCGGACTATGGCTACACCTTC. Translated, it gives CASSQVADYGYTF.

This clonotype has a handful of counts. Written as DNA, the CDR3 is TGTGCCAGCAGCTTCCGAGGGAACCACGAGCAGTACTTC. Translated: CASSFRGNHEQYF. The chain uses TRBV7-9 and TRBJ2-5; D might be TRBD2 (5 bases). The last part of the DNA fits TRBJ2-7 better; the J call may be wrong. Per the germline V gene, CDR1 is SEHNR and CDR2 is FQNEAQ (reference sequence). CDR3 size: 13 residues.

This clonotype was recorded a few times. This sequence joins TRBV18 and TRBJ2-1, with D perhaps TRBD2 (5 bases). The germline V gene encodes CDR1 KGHSH and CDR2 LQKENI. V lost 3 bases and J 4 bases, leaving 16 bases between the germline ends. The CDR3 consists of 16 residues. This chain's CDR3 is CASSPGEGSSYNEQFF. In DNA, the CDR3 is TGTGCCAGCTCACCCGGGGAAGGGTCCTCGTACAATGAGCAGTTCTTC.

The V gene is TRBV28, the J gene TRBJ1-2, with D unclear. The length of the CDR3 is 13 residues. From germline, CDR1 is MDHEN and CDR2 SYDVKM. V lost 7 bases to trimming and J lost 3 bases, with 12 bases between them. Written as DNA, the CDR3 is TGTGCCAGCATGGCGGGGTTGGACTATGGCTACACCTTC. This sequence encodes CASMAGLDYGYTF.

The genes are TRBV3-1 and TRBJ1-1, with no clear D. The ends were cut back, 0 bases at V and 1 base at J, with 12 bases in the middle. Looked up from germline, CDR1 is LGHDT and CDR2 is YNNKEL (reference sequence). The CDR3 totals 16 residues. In nucleotides, the CDR3 is TGTGCCAGCAGCCAAGATCTTAGGGCCTGGAACACTGAAGCTTTCTTT. Residues: CASSQDLRAWNTEAFF.

This clonotype was seen only a few times. This chain connects TRBV5-6 to TRBJ2-7; 9 bases are shared with TRBD2. The germline V gene has CDR1 SGHDT and CDR2 YYEEEE. This CDR3 contains 15 residues. With V trimmed by 4 bases and J by 7 bases, 12 bases remained unmatched. The CDR3 sequence is CASSGGSGRYNEQYF. CDR3 sequence (DNA): TGTGCCAGCAGCGGTGGTAGCGGGAGATACAATGAGCAGTACTTC. The full variable domain, rest sourced from reference TRBV5-6 and TRBJ2-7, is DAGVTQSPTHLIKTRGQQVTLRCSPKSGHDTVSWYQQALGQGPQFIFQYYEEEERQRGNFPDRFSGHQFPNYSSELNVNALLLGDSALYLCASSGGSGRYNEQYFGPGTRLTVT.

There are a few counts of this clonotype. The V gene is TRBV11-2, the J gene TRBJ2-4; the match to TRBD2 covers 8 bases. Germline lookup yields CDR1 SGHAT and CDR2 FQNNGV. The CDR3 spans 17 residues. V was clipped by 5 bases and J by 7 bases; unmatched bases: 16. The CDR3 region is CASSLTRGGWERNIQYF. CDR3 DNA sequence: TGTGCCAGCAGCCTAACTCGGGGGGGCTGGGAACGGAACATTCAGTACTTC.

The V call is TRBV5-1, the J call TRBJ2-7; 16 nucleotides agree with TRBD2. In germline, CDR1 is SGHRS, CDR2 YFSETQ. Unmatched junction bases numbered 6, after V lost 6 bases and J lost 6 bases. This CDR3 region has 15 residues. CDR3 sequence: CASMGLAGGPGEQYF. The DNA for the CDR3 is TGCGCCAGCATGGGACTAGCGGGAGGGCCGGGCGAGCAGTACTTC.

This clonotype turned up a few times. The gene calls are TRBV12-3 or TRBV12-4 and TRBJ2-7; TRBD1 is a possible D gene (5 bases). The CDR3 consists of 13 residues. The V and J ends lost 5 bases and 7 bases respectively, with 15 bases between them. As DNA, the CDR3 is TGTGCCAGCAGTCAGGACATGACGGATGAGCAGTACTTC. Translation: CASSQDMTDEQYF.

About this clonotype: It may be a read error: a sequence one base away is much more abundant. The chain links TRBV18 to TRBJ2-4; D ambiguous. There are 15 residues in the CDR3. From germline, CDR1 is KGHSH and CDR2 LQKENI. CDR3 DNA sequence: TGTGCCAGCTCACCACAAGGCAGAGCCAAAACCATTCAGTACTTC. The encoded protein is CASSPQGRAKTIQYF.